This record concerns one TCR beta chain sequence. This specimen comes from a study of T-cell memory formation after mild COVID-19. Study at large: TCR clusters mostly belonged to single donors.

This CDR3 spans 15 amino acids. Losses at the gene ends were 4 bases for V and 5 bases for J; bases not matched to a gene: 7. CDR1 and CDR2 from the germline V gene are SGHVS and FQNEAQ. A 5'RACE reaction primed in the constant segment made cDNA libraries of TCR alpha and TCR beta, and these carried sample barcodes and UMIs. TCRdb re-called the 5' RACE reads through MiXCR, storing one row per CDR3 protein. Of 110,000 to 150,000 distinct CDR3 sequences listed, approximately 25% were seen once; the top ten hold about 24%. The source material was PBMCs or a T cell subset sorted from them (not recorded which). V and J are TRBV7-8 and TRBJ2-3; 9 nucleotides align to TRBD2. This clonotype originated in an adult woman who had mild COVID-19 (a few samples of this study predate the infection). Cell type and time point are not known. The DNA of the CDR3 is TGTGCCAGCAGCTCCTTAGCGGGAGCGGGAGATACGCAGTATTTT. Translating it yields CASSSLAGAGDTQYF. The whole variable domain, filled in from reference TRBV7-8 and TRBJ2-3, reads GAGVSQSPRYKVAKRGQDVALRCDPISGHVSLFWYQQALGQGPEFLTYFQNEAQLDKSGLPSDRFFAERPEGSVSTLKIQRTQQEDSAVYLCASSSLAGAGDTQYFGPGTRLTVL.